This T cell receptor beta chain was recovered during a study of T cells in Graves' hyperthyroidism and ophthalmopathy. Overall study results and limits: In validation, the model predicted ophthalmopathy. These predictions came a median roughly 6 months before onset. Blood also showed most of the thyroid clonotypes that were expanded above 0.001.

Regions amplified from RNA transcripts were the TCR beta CDR3 regions. The HTBI set primed first-round TCR CDR3 RT-PCR. TCRdb fed the multiplex PCR reads into MiXCR, producing one record per CDR3 protein. The table includes a few hundred thousand distinct CDR3 sequences, more than 45% detected once. Patients aged 18 to 65 had newly diagnosed hyperthyroidism of under 2 months' duration. The CDR3 spans 15 residues. The V and J ends lost 5 bases and 0 bases respectively, with 11 bases between them. Germline V gives CDR1 MRHNA, CDR2 SNTAGT. A word on this clonotype: Its cognate antigen is unknown.

Sequenced material: peripheral blood or thyroid tissue (not recorded which). The chain employs TRBV6-4 and TRBJ2-1; D not resolved. The sequence was collected from a woman under 30 with Graves' hyperthyroidism. The DNA of the CDR3 is TGTGCCAGCAGTCTACGGACGAGCTCCTACAATGAGCAGTTCTTC. It is translated as CASSLRTSSYNEQFF.